The 16 T cell receptor beta chains presented below share a single source sample, sequenced in a study of OX40 agonist ivuxolimab in advanced cancers. The table came from immunoSEQ multiplex PCR; TCRdb's copy has only in-frame clones and leaves some out. Seen here are about 71,000 clones, roughly nine tenths observed once, and the top ten hold roughly 14%. Sample: CD4+ or CD8+ T cells sorted from blood, taken in a trial of the OX40 agonist ivuxolimab. The receptors derive from an adult with an advanced solid tumor such as melanoma, head and neck, liver or kidney cancer.

The genes are TRBV4-1 and TRBJ2-5, with 8 bases matching TRBD1. V lost 4 bases and J lost 2; bases outside the gene matches: 6. The CDR3 is 15 amino acids. In germline, CDR1 is MGHRA, CDR2 YSYEKL. The DNA for the CDR3 is TGCGCCAGCAGCCCTCACCGGGACAGGCAAGAGACCCAGTACTTC. Protein: CASSPHRDRQETQYF.

The rearrangement uses TRBV28 and TRBJ1-1; D may be TRBD1 (5 bases). Germline-derived CDR1 and CDR2 are MDHEN and SYDVKM. This CDR3 has 14 amino acids. V gave up 5 bases and J gave up 6 bases, with 16 bases separating them. The CDR3 protein is CASSPSQGAAEAFF. The CDR3 DNA is TGTGCCAGCAGTCCTTCGCAGGGAGCAGCTGAAGCTTTCTTT.

The DNA for the CDR3 is TGCGCCAGCAGTGAGAAGGGCGCGTCGGGGGAGCTGTTTTTT. Encoded protein: CASSEKGASGELFF. The chain employs TRBV10-2 and TRBJ2-2; D gene ambiguous. Germline CDR1 reads WSHSY; CDR2 reads SAAADI. V was clipped by 2 bases and J by 8 bases, with 12 bases between them. This CDR3 is built from 14 residues.

The chain combines TRBV28 with TRBJ2-7, with D tentatively TRBD2 (7 bases). The CDR3 runs 17 residues. The V gene's germline CDR1 is MDHEN and CDR2 SYDVKM. Trimming took off 6 bases at V and 3 bases at J, with 24 bases between the two ends. The CDR3 region has the DNA TGTGCCAGCAGGACCCGGGGGGCCCATGCTACTTTCTACGAGCAGTACTTC. Translated: CASRTRGAHATFYEQYF.

This chain links TRBV11-2 with TRBJ2-7; D may correspond to TRBD1 or TRBD2 (6 bases each). V shed 1 base and J shed 6 bases, with 13 bases lying between them. This CDR3 is 14 amino acids long. The germline CDR1 and CDR2 sequences are SGHAT and FQNNGV. CDR3 sequence: CASSLVGGGLEQYF. In DNA, the CDR3 is TGTGCCAGCAGCTTAGTCGGGGGCGGGCTCGAGCAGTACTTC.

The chain couples TRBV11-2 to TRBJ1-1; D is unresolved. The CDR3 is 16 amino acids. The germline CDR1 and CDR2 sequences are SGHAT and FQNNGV. V lost 2 bases and J 1 base, leaving 14 bases between the germline ends. CDR3 DNA sequence: TGTGCCAGCAGCTTAAATGATCTGGTTTCGAACACTGAAGCTTTCTTT. Residues: CASSLNDLVSNTEAFF. Full variable domain (remainder filled in from reference TRBV11-2 and TRBJ1-1): EAGVAQSPRYKIIEKRQSVAFWCNPISGHATLYWYQQILGQGPKLLIQFQNNGVVDDSQLPKDRFSAERLKGVDSTLKIQPAKLEDSAVYLCASSLNDLVSNTEAFFGQGTRLTVV.

This clone was recorded only once. J is TRBJ2-3 and V is TRBV11-2; possible D gene TRBD1, 5 bases. Trimming shortened V by 1 base and J by 4 bases, and 6 bases separated the two germline ends. The CDR3 runs to 13 residues. Germline V gives CDR1 SGHAT, CDR2 FQNNGV. CDR3 in amino acids: CASSLGGPDTQYF. Written as DNA, the CDR3 is TGTGCCAGCAGCTTAGGGGGCCCAGATACGCAGTATTTT.

The chain combines TRBV9 with TRBJ1-5, with 7 bases identical to TRBD1. The CDR3 is made up of 15 amino acids. Looked up from germline, CDR1 is SGDLS and CDR2 is YYNGEE. Germline trimming cut 2 bases from V and 1 base from J; bases unmatched to any gene: 3. DNA for the CDR3: TGTGCCAGCAGCGTCACAGGGGCGAGCAATCAGCCCCAGCATTTT. Its translation: CASSVTGASNQPQHF.

CDR3 in DNA: TGTGCCAGCTCACCCCGGACGGGGCGGGAGATCGATGAGCAGTTCTTC. As protein: CASSPRTGREIDEQFF. The V call is TRBV18, the J call TRBJ2-1; 7 positions agree with TRBD2. V was pared by 3 bases and J by 8 bases, with 13 bases of the junction left unmatched. CDR3 length: 16 residues. Per germline, CDR1 KGHSH and CDR2 LQKENI.

The DNA for the CDR3 is TGTGCCAGCAGTGAAGCGGACCCACAAGAGACCCAGTACTTC. Translating gives CASSEADPQETQYF. V usage is TRBV2 and J usage is TRBJ2-5; D is unresolved. This CDR3 spans 14 amino acids. Germline V CDR1 and CDR2: SNHLY, FYNNEI. Trimming left V 0 bases short and J 2 bases short, with 7 bases between.

This rearrangement joins TRBV5-8 to TRBJ2-4, with D uncertain. CDR3 length: 12 residues. Germline loops: CDR1 SGHTS, CDR2 YDEGEE. The V end lost 3 bases, the J end lost 8 bases, and 9 bases lay between the germline ends. CDR3 loop: CASSSQGHIQYF. CDR3 sequence (DNA): TGTGCCAGCAGCTCTCAAGGACACATTCAGTACTTC.

The chain employs TRBV18 and TRBJ2-7; 9 bases fit TRBD1. This CDR3 is built from 13 residues. Germline values: CDR1 KGHSH, CDR2 LQKENI. V dropped 6 bases and J dropped 3; count of bases not matched to a gene: 3. The CDR3 DNA sequence: TGTGCCAGCTCCCGGGACAGGGACTACGAGCAGTACTTC. Translated: CASSRDRDYEQYF.

This clone is a singleton in its sample. The chain couples TRBV7-3 to TRBJ2-1; 14 bases align to TRBD2. Losses at the gene ends were 6 bases for V and 7 bases for J; bases not matched to a gene: 5. The CDR3 has 15 residues. Germline-derived CDR1 and CDR2 are SGHTA and FQGTGA. The CDR3 coding sequence is TGTGCCAGCAGTACCGGGACTAGCGGGAGTAATGAGCAGTTCTTC. This translates into CASSTGTSGSNEQFF.

This clone has a handful of counts. The chain uses TRBV7-3 and TRBJ2-3; TRBD2 matches at 13 bases. CDR1 SGHTA and CDR2 FQGTGA come from the germline V gene. This CDR3 comprises 16 residues. The V segment lost 3 bases and the J segment 1 base; nucleotides outside the gene matches: 1. CDR3 in DNA: TGTGCCAGCAGCTTGGGGACTAGCGGGGGCACAGATACGCAGTATTTT. It is translated as CASSLGTSGGTDTQYF. Variable domain in full (rest from reference TRBV7-3 and TRBJ2-3): GAGVSQTPSNKVTEKGKYVELRCDPISGHTALYWYRQSLGQGPEFLIYFQGTGAADDSGLPNDRFFAVRPEGSVSTLKIQRTERGDSAVYLCASSLGTSGGTDTQYFGPGTRLTVL.

The chain couples TRBV4-1 to TRBJ1-1, with D possibly TRBD1 on 5 matching bases. CDR1 MGHRA and CDR2 YSYEKL come from the germline V gene. The V and J ends lost 0 bases and 5 bases respectively, with 13 bases between them. The CDR3 loop spans 15 amino acids. The CDR3 coding sequence is TGCGCCAGCAGCCAAGATGCCGGGGAGGGGACTGAAGCTTTCTTT. Translating it yields CASSQDAGEGTEAFF.

V and J are TRBV2 and TRBJ1-5; no definite D call. This CDR3 spans 15 amino acids. Germline lookup yields CDR1 SNHLY and CDR2 FYNNEI. V was shortened by 3 bases and J by 3 bases, with 12 bases between the two germline ends. The CDR3 DNA reads TGTGCCAGCAGTGACATCCTCAAACCCAATCAGCCCCAGCATTTT. Its protein product is CASSDILKPNQPQHF.